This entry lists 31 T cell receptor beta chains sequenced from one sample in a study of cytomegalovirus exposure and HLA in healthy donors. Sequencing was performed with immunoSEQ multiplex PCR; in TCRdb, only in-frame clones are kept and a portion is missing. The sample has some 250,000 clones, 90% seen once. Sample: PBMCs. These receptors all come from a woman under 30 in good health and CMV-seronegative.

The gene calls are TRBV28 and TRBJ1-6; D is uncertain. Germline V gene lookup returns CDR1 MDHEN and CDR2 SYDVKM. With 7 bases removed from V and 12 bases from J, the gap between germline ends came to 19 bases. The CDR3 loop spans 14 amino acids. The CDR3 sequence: CASIQTPGNVPLHF. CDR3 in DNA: TGTGCCAGCATTCAAACACCCGGGAATGTACCCCTCCACTTT.

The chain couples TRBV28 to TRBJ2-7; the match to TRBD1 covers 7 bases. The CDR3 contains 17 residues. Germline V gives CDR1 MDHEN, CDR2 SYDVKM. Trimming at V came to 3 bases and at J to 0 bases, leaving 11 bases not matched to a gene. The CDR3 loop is CASSFDVYRGNSYEQYF. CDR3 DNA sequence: TGTGCCAGCAGTTTCGACGTCTACAGGGGCAACTCCTACGAGCAGTACTTC.

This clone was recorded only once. The CDR3 is CASSSGLMNTGELFF. The CDR3 coding sequence is TGTGCCAGCAGCTCGGGACTAATGAACACCGGGGAGCTGTTTTTT. The rearrangement joins TRBV7-2 to TRBJ2-2; TRBD2 matches at 7 bases. The V gene's germline CDR1 is SGHTA and CDR2 FQGNSA. J was trimmed by 1 base and V by 4 bases; bases with no gene match: 3. This CDR3 is 15 amino acids long.

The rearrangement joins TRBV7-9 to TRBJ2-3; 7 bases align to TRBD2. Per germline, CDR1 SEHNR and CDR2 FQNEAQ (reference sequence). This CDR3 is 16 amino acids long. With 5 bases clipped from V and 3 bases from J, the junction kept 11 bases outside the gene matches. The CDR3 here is CASSLSGGWGTDTQYF. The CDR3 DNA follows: TGTGCCAGCAGCCTCTCCGGGGGGTGGGGTACAGATACGCAGTATTTT. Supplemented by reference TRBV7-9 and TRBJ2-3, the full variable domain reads DTGVSQNPRHKITKRGQNVTFRCDPISEHNRLYWYRQTLGQGPEFLTYFQNEAQLEKSRLLSDRFSAERPKGSFSTLEIQRTEQGDSAMYLCASSLSGGWGTDTQYFGPGTRLTVL.

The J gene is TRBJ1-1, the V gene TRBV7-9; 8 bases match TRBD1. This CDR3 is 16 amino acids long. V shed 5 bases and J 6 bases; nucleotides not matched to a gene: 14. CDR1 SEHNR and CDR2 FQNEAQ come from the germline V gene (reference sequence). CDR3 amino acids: CASSHGARTGTPEAFF. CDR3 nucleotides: TGTGCCAGCAGCCATGGTGCAAGGACAGGGACTCCTGAAGCTTTCTTT.

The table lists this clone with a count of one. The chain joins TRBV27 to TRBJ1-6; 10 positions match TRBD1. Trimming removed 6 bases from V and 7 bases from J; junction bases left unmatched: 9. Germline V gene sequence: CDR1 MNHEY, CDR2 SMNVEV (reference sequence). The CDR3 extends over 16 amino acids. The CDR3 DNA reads TGTGCCAGCAGGACAGAAAGGACAGGGGGGAATTCACCCCTCCACTTT. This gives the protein CASRTERTGGNSPLHF.

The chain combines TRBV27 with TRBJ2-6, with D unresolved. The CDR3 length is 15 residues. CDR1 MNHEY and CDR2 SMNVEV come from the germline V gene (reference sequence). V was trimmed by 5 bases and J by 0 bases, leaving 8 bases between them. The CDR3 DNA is TGTGCCAGCAGTGCCCTCTACTCTGGGGCCAACGTCCTGACTTTC. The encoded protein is CASSALYSGANVLTF.

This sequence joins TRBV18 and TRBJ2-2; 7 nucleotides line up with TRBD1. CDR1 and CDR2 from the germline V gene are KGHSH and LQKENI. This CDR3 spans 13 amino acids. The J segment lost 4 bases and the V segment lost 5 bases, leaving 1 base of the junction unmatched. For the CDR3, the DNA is TGTGCCAGCTCAACAGGGGTCACCGGGGAGCTGTTTTTT. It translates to CASSTGVTGELFF.

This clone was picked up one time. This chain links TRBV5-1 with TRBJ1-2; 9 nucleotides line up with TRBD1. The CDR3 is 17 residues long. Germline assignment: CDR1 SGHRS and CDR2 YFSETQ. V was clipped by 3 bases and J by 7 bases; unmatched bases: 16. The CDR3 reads CASSYGQGFEVLGGYTF. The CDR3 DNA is TGCGCCAGCAGCTACGGACAGGGGTTTGAGGTTTTAGGTGGCTACACCTTC.

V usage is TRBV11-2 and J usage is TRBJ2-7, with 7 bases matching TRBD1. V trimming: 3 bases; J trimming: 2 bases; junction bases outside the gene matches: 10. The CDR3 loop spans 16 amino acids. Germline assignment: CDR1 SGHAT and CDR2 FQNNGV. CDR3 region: CASSLGTGDSTYEQYF. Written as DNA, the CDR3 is TGTGCCAGCAGCTTGGGAACAGGGGATAGTACCTACGAGCAGTACTTC.

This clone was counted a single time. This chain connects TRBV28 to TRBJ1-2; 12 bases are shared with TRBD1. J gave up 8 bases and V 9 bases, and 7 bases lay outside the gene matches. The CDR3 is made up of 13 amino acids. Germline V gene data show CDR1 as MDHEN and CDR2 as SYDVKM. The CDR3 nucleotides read TGTGCCAGTCAGGGACAGGGGGCTACCGGCTACACCTTC. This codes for CASQGQGATGYTF.

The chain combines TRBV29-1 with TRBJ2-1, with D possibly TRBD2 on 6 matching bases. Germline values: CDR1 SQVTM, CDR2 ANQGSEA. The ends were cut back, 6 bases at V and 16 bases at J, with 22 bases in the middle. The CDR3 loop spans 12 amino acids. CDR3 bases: TGCAGCGTCACCAGGGCTTGGGACTCCCCCTTCTTC. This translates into CSVTRAWDSPFF.

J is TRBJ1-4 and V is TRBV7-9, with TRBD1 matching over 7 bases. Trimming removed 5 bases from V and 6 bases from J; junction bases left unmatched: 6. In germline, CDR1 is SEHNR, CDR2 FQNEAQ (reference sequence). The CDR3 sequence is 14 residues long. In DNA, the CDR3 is TGTGCCAGCAGCCGACGACAGGGAGATGAAAAACTGTTTTTT. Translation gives CASSRRQGDEKLFF.

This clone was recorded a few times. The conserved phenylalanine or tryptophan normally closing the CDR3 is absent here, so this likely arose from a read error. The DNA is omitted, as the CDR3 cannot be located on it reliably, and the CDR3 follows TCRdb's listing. CDR3 loop: CASSKNVGYT. The rearrangement joins TRBV21-1 to TRBJ1-1; the table's TRBD1 call for D was not verified on the DNA. TRBV21-1 is tagged as a pseudogene. The CDR3 is 10 amino acids in total, end residues counted.

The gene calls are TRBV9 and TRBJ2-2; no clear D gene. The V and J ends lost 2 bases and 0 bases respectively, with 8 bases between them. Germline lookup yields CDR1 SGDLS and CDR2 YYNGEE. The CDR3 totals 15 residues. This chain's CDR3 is CASSVRTTNTGELFF. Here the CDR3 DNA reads TGTGCCAGCAGCGTTCGTACTACGAACACCGGGGAGCTGTTTTTT.

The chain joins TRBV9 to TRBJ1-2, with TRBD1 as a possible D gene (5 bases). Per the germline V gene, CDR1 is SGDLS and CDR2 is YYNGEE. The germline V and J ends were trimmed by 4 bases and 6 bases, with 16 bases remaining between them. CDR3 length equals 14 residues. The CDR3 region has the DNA TGTGCCAGCAGCCCCACAGGCGGACGGCATGGCTACACCTTC. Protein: CASSPTGGRHGYTF.

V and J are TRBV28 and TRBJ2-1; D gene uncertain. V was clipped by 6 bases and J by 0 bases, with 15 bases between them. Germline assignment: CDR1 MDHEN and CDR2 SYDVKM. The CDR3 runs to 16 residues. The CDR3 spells CASSPRLGNSYNEQFF. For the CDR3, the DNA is TGTGCCAGCAGCCCTCGTCTAGGCAACTCCTACAATGAGCAGTTCTTC.

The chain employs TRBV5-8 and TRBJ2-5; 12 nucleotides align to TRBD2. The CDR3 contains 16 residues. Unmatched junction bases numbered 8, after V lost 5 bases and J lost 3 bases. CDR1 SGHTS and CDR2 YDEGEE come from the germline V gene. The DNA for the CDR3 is TGTGCCAGCAGTACAGGACTAGCGGGGACCAAAGAGACCCAGTACTTC. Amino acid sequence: CASSTGLAGTKETQYF.

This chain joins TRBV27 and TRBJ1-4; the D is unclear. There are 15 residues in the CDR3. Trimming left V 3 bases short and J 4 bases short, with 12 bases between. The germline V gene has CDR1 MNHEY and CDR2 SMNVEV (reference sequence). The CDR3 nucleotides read TGTGCCAGCAGTTTTGGAGGTGGCGGTAATGAAAAACTGTTTTTT. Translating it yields CASSFGGGGNEKLFF.

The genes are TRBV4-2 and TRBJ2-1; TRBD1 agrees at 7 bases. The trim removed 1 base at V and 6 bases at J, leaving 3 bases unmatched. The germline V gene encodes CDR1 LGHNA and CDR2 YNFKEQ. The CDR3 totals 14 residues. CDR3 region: CASSQVDRANEQFF. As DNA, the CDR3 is TGTGCCAGCAGCCAAGTAGACAGGGCCAATGAGCAGTTCTTC.

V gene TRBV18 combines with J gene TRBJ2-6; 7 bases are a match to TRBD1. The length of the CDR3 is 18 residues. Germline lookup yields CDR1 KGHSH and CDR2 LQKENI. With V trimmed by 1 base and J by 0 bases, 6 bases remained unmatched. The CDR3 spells CASSPQGQRSSGANVLTF. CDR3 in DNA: TGTGCCAGCTCACCACAGGGACAGCGAAGCTCTGGGGCCAACGTCCTGACTTTC.

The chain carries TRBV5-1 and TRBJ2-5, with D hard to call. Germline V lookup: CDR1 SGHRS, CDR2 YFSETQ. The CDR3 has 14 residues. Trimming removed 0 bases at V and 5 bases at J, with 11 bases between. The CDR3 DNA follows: TGCGCCAGCAGCTTGGGGCTCCGCCGTGAGACCCAGTACTTC. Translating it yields CASSLGLRRETQYF.

The CDR3 here is CASREATGPSGNTIYF. CDR3 coding DNA: TGTGCCAGCAGGGAAGCGACAGGGCCCTCTGGAAACACCATATATTTT. V is TRBV28 and J is TRBJ1-3; 7 positions match TRBD1. The CDR3 has 16 residues. V trimming: 6 bases; J trimming: 0 bases; junction bases outside the gene matches: 8. The germline CDR1 and CDR2 sequences are MDHEN and SYDVKM.

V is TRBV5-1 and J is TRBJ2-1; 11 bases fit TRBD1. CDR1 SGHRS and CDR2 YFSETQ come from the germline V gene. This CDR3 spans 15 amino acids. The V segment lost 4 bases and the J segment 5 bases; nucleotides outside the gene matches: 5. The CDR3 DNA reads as TGCGCCAGCAGCATAGGGACAGGGGGAAACAATGAGCAGTTCTTC. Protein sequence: CASSIGTGGNNEQFF.

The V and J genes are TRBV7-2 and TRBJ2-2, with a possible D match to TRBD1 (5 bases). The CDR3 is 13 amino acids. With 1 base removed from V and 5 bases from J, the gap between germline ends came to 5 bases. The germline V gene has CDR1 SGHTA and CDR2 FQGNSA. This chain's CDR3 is CASSLEGTGELFF. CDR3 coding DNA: TGTGCCAGCAGCTTAGAGGGGACCGGGGAGCTGTTTTTT.

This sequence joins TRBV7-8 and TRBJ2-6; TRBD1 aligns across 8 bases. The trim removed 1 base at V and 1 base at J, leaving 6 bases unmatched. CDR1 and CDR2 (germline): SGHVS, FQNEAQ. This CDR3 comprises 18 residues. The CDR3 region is CASSLGTGPGSGANVLTF. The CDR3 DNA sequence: TGTGCCAGCAGCTTAGGGACAGGGCCGGGTTCTGGGGCCAACGTCCTGACTTTC.

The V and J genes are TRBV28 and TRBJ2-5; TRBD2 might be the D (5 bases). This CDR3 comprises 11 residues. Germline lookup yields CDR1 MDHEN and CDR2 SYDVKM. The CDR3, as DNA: TGTGTGGCGAGGGACCAAGAGACCCAGTACTTC. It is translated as CVARDQETQYF.

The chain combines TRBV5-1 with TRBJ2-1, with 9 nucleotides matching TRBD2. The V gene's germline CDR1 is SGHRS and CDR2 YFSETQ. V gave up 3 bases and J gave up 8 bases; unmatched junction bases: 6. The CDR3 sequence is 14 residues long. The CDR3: CASSWGLAGDEQFF. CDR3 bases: TGCGCCAGCAGCTGGGGACTAGCTGGGGATGAGCAGTTCTTC.

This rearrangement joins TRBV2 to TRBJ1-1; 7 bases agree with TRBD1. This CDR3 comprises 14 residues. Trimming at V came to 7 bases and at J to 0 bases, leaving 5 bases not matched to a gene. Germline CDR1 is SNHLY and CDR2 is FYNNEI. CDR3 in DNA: TGTGCCAGCACAGGGGGGATTATGAACACTGAAGCTTTCTTT. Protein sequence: CASTGGIMNTEAFF. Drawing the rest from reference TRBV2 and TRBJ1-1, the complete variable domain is EPEVTQTPSHQVTQMGQEVILRCVPISNHLYFYWYRQILGQKVEFLVSFYNNEISEKSEIFDDQFSVERPDGSNFTLKIRSTKLEDSAMYFCASTGGIMNTEAFFGQGTRLTVV.

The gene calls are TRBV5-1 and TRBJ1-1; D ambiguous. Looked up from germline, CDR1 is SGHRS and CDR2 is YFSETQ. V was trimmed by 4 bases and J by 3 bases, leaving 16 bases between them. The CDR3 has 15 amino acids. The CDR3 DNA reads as TGCGCCAGCAGCCCGGGCGGGGTGTTGTACACTGAAGCTTTCTTT. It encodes CASSPGGVLYTEAFF.

CDR3 loop: CASSLGTGSYGYTF. As DNA, the CDR3 is TGTGCCAGCAGTTTGGGGACAGGATCATATGGCTACACCTTC. The chain employs TRBV28 and TRBJ1-2; 8 nucleotides line up with TRBD1. Germline V gene data show CDR1 as MDHEN and CDR2 as SYDVKM. CDR3 length: 14 amino acids. V lost 3 bases to trimming and J lost 5 bases; unmatched junction nucleotides: 5.